These T cell receptor beta chains were read from a single sample in a study of T cells in Graves' hyperthyroidism and ophthalmopathy. MiXCR, run by TCRdb on the multiplex PCR reads, gives a single entry per CDR3 protein. The sample gives 600,000 to 650,000 distinct CDR3 sequences, about a fifth of which show up once; 34% is in the top ten. The sample comprised blood. The receptors were sampled from a man in his thirties or forties with Graves' ophthalmopathy. Both conserved end residues are trimmed from each CDR3. The order of the fields is V gene, J gene, CDR3 protein.

>TRBV20-1|TRBJ1-1
SASTGGFNAF
>TRBV9|TRBJ1-6
ASSVGGKNSPLH
>TRBV7-2|NA
ASSLGGSSYEQF
>TRBV6-2/TRBV6-3|TRBJ2-1
ASSYSASGPNNEQF
>TRBV7-2|TRBJ2-3
ASSLGQGYTDTQY
>TRBV24-1|TRBJ2-3
ATSFPGLAGEHTHTDTQY
>TRBV3-1|TRBJ1-4
ASSQDHRGRTLHNEKLF
>TRBV10-3|TRBJ1-1
AISDRAPRTEAF
>TRBV11-2|TRBJ1-4
ASSLVSRELF
>TRBV6-1|TRBJ1-1
ASSARQVNTEAF
>TRBV6-5|TRBJ2-7
ASSYGGEVDEQY
>TRBV10-3|TRBJ1-5
AISEEGLLHQPQH
>TRBV7-3|TRBJ2-1
ASSLEGTLKNEQF
>TRBV5-1|TRBJ2-7
ASSLAPTPGEQY
>TRBV27|TRBJ2-1
ASSLAGDTYNEQF
>TRBV30|TRBJ1-2
AGTGMGGNYGYT